This T cell receptor beta chain was identified in a study of shared clonotypes between healthy human individuals. The assay ran at deep level. Using immunoSEQ multiplex PCR, the repertoire was profiled, and TCRdb retains in-frame clones only, with some absent. The sample lists about 1.1 million clones, roughly 74% occurring once. V lost 7 bases and J lost 2, with 11 bases in between. CDR1 SQVTM and CDR2 ANQGSEA come from the germline V gene. The CDR3 contains 12 residues. The split of CD4+ cells yielded CD45RA+ naive and CD45RA-negative memory subsets. The TCR originated in a young man in good health. Some clones in this sample may be carry-over from other donors' samples. Input material: memory CD4+ T cells from PBMCs. Subset denoted: CD45RA-negative fraction. The gene calls are TRBV29-1 and TRBJ2-5; D is unclear. The CDR3 DNA reads as TGCAGCGGGAAAGAAGCTCAAGAGACCCAGTACTTC. This encodes CSGKEAQETQYF.